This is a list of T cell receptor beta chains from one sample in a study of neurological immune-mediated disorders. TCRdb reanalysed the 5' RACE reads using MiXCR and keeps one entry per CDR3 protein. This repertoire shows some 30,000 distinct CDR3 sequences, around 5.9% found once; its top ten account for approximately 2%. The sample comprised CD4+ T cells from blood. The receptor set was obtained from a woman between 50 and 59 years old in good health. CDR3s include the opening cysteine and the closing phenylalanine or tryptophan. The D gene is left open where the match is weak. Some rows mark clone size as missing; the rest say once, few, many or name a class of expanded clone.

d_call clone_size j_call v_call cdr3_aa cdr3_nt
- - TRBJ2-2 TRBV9 CTSSTRTYTGELFF TGTACCAGTAGCACCCGGACGTACACCGGGGAGCTGTTTTTT
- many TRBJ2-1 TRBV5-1 CASSLEQGPSIKQFF TGCGCCAGCAGCTTGGAGCAGGGTCCATCTATTAAGCAGTTCTTC
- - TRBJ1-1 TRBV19 CASSIATFGNTEAFF TGTGCCAGTAGTATAGCGACGTTCGGAAACACTGAAGCTTTCTTT
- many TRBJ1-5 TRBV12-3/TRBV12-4 CASSLEIRRPQHF TGTGCCAGCAGTTTAGAGATACGCCGGCCCCAGCATTTT
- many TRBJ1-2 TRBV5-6 CASSSNYGYTF TGTGCCAGCAGCTCCAACTATGGCTACACCTTC
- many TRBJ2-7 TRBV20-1 CSATEGSSYEQYF TGCAGTGCCACGGAGGGAAGCTCCTACGAGCAGTACTTC
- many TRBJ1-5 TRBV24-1 CATSDDSTPNQPQHF TGTGCCACCAGTGATGACAGTACCCCTAATCAGCCCCAGCATTTT
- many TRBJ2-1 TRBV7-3 CASSAHPGPLNEQFF TGTGCCAGCAGCGCCCATCCCGGACCTCTGAATGAGCAGTTCTTC
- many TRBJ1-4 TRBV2 CASSPTNEKLFF TGTGCCAGCAGTCCAACTAATGAAAAACTGTTTTTT
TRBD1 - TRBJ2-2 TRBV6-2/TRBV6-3 CASGQGFTGELFF TGTGCCAGCGGACAGGGATTTACCGGGGAGCTGTTTTTT
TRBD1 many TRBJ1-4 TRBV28 CASHRGLNEKLFF TGTGCCAGCCACAGGGGCCTTAATGAAAAACTGTTTTTT
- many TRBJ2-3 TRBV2 CASSAWVDTQYF TGTGCCAGCAGTGCTTGGGTCGATACGCAGTATTTT
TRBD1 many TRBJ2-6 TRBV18 CASSIRTGGNSGANVLTF TGTGCCAGCTCAATAAGGACAGGGGGCAACTCTGGGGCCAACGTCCTGACTTTC
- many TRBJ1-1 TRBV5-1 CASSLGLLGTEAFF TGCGCCAGCAGCTTGGGGCTTTTGGGCACTGAAGCTTTCTTT
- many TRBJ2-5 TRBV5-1 CASRQGSTLPRQETQYF TGCGCCAGCAGACAGGGTTCGACACTCCCAAGACAAGAGACCCAGTACTTC
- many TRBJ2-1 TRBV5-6 CASSLIGESSYNEQFF TGTGCCAGCAGCTTAATAGGGGAGAGCTCCTACAATGAGCAGTTCTTC
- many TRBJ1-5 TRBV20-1 CSVSEGGSNQPQHF TGCAGTGTTTCAGAAGGAGGGAGCAATCAGCCCCAGCATTTT
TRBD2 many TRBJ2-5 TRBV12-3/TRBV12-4 CASISSGSRQETQYF TGTGCCAGCATCAGCAGCGGGAGTCGGCAAGAGACCCAGTACTTC
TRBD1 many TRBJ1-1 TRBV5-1 CASRPGTANTEAFF TGCGCCAGCAGACCCGGGACAGCGAACACTGAAGCTTTCTTT
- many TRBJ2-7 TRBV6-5 CASTRNSGYEQYF TGTGCCAGCACCAGAAATTCAGGCTACGAGCAGTACTTC
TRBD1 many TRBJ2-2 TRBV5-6 CASSLTGGNTGELFF TGTGCCAGCAGCCTGACAGGGGGGAACACCGGGGAGCTGTTTTTT
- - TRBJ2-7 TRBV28 CASRPQGGTYEQYF TGTGCCAGCAGACCCCAGGGGGGTACCTACGAGCAGTACTTC
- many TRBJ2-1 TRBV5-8 CASRNTVSQFF TGTGCCAGCAGGAATACGGTTAGTCAGTTCTTC
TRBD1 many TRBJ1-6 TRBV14 CASSVGQGGSPLHF TGTGCCAGCAGTGTAGGACAGGGAGGTTCACCCCTCCACTTT
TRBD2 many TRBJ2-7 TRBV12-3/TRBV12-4 CASSLGGLAGGKNEQYF TGTGCCAGCAGTTTAGGAGGACTAGCGGGAGGAAAGAACGAGCAGTACTTC
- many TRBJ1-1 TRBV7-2 CASSSGRAQGAFF TGTGCCAGCAGCTCGGGGCGGGCACAGGGTGCTTTCTTT
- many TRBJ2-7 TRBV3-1 CASSPVEDEQYF TGTGCCAGCAGCCCCGTGGAAGACGAGCAGTACTTC
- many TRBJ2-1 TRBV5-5 CASSLAGGPGLEQFF TGTGCCAGCAGCTTGGCCGGGGGGCCAGGGCTTGAGCAGTTCTTC
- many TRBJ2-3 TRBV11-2 CASSLGRVPDTQYF TGTGCCAGCAGCTTAGGCAGGGTCCCAGATACGCAGTATTTT
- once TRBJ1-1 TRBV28 CASSQITVNTEAFF TGTGCCAGCAGCCAAATCACAGTGAACACTGAAGCTTTCTTT
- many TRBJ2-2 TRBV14 CASSLRTATGELFF TGTGCCAGCAGCCTCCGGACTGCCACCGGGGAGCTGTTTTTT
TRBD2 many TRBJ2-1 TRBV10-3 CAISRFTSGSGNEQFF TGTGCCATCAGCCGATTTACTAGCGGGAGTGGCAATGAGCAGTTCTTC
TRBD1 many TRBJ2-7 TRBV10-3 CAISETRTGGEEQYF TGTGCCATCAGTGAGACCCGGACAGGGGGCGAAGAGCAGTACTTC
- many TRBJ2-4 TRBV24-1 CATSEGDSHLEAKNIQYF TGTGCCACCAGTGAGGGGGACTCTCACCTGGAGGCCAAAAACATTCAGTACTTC
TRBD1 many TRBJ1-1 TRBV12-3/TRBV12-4 CASSGTDQRTEAFF TGTGCCAGCAGTGGGACAGACCAACGGACTGAAGCTTTCTTT
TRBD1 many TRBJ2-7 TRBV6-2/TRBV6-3 CASSYSNSPPPGQGRLVPSGEQYF TGTGCCAGCAGTTACTCGAATTCTCCCCCGCCGGGACAGGGAAGACTAGTCCCCTCCGGGGAGCAGTACTTC
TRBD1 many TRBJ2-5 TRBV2 CASSGGQGKYQETQYF TGTGCCAGCAGTGGGGGACAGGGGAAGTACCAAGAGACCCAGTACTTC
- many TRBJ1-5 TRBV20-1 CSEQRLGARQPQHF TGCAGTGAACAGAGGCTGGGGGCGCGTCAGCCCCAGCATTTT
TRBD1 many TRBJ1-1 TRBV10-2 CASTSGGGTEAFF TGCGCCAGCACCTCAGGGGGGGGGACTGAAGCTTTCTTT
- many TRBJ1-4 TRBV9 CASSVGYQGKGNEKLFF TGTGCCAGCAGCGTAGGGTATCAGGGGAAGGGGAATGAAAAACTGTTTTTT
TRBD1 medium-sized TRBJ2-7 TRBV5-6 CASSLFVGTGNYYEQYF TGTGCCAGCAGCTTGTTCGTGGGGACAGGGAATTACTACGAGCAGTACTTC